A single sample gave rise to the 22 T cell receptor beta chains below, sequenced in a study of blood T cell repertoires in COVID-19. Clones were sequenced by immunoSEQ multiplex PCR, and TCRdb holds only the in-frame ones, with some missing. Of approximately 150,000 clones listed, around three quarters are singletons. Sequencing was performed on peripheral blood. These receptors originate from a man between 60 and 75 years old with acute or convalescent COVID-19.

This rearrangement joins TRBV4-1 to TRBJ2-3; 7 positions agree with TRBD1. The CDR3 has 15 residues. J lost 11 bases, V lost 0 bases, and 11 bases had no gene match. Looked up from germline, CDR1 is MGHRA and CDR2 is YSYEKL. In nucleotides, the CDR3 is TGCGCCAGCAGCCAAGATCGGACAGGACAAGGTCTGCAGTATTTT. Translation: CASSQDRTGQGLQYF.

CDR3: CASSSGPGGFNEQFF. The CDR3 nucleotides are TGTGCCAGTAGTTCGGGGCCGGGGGGCTTCAATGAGCAGTTCTTC. V is TRBV19 and J is TRBJ2-1; perhaps TRBD2 as D (7 bases). CDR1 and CDR2 from the germline V gene are LNHDA and SQIVND (reference sequence). V was shortened by 5 bases and J by 6 bases, with 17 bases between the two germline ends. The CDR3 contains 15 residues.

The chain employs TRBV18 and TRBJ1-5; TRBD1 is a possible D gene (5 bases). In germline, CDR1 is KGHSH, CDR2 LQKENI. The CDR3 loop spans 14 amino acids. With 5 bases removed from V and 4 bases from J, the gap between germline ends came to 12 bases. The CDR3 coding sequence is TGTGCCAGCTCATTAGACAGCCAGAATCAGCCCCAGCATTTT. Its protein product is CASSLDSQNQPQHF.

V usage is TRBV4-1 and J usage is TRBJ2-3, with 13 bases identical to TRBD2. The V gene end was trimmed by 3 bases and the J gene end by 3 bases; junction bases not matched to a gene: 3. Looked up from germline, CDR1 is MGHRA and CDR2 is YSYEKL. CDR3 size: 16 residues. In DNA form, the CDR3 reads TGCGCCAGCAGCCAGGGGACTAGCGGGACGACAGATACGCAGTATTTT. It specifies CASSQGTSGTTDTQYF.

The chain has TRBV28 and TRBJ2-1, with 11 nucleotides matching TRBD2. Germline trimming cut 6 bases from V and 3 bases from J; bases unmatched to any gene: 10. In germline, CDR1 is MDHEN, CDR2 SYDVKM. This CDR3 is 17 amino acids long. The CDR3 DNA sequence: TGTGCCAGCAGGGGGAGCGCTAGCGGGAGGTTCTACAATGAGCAGTTCTTC. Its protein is CASRGSASGRFYNEQFF.

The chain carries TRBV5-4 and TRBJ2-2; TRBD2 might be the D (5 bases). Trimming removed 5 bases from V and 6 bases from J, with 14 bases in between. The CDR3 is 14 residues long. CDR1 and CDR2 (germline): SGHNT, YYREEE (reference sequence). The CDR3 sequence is CASSPLRESGELFF. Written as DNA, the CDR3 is TGTGCCAGCAGTCCACTACGGGAATCCGGGGAGCTGTTTTTT.

This CDR3 reads CASSVREGYEQYF. CDR3 in DNA: TGTGCCAGCAGCGTTCGGGAGGGCTACGAGCAGTACTTC. This rearrangement joins TRBV11-3 to TRBJ2-7; 8 positions match TRBD2. Germline values: CDR1 SGHNT, CDR2 YENEEA. Trimming took 5 bases from V and 3 from J; bases not matched to a gene: 3. There are 13 residues in the CDR3. The whole variable domain, filled in from reference TRBV11-3 and TRBJ2-7, reads EAGVVQSPRYKIIEKKQPVAFWCNPISGHNTLYWYLQNLGQGPELLIRYENEEAVDDSQLPKDRFSAERLKGVDSTLKIQPAELGDSAVYLCASSVREGYEQYFGPGTRLTVT.

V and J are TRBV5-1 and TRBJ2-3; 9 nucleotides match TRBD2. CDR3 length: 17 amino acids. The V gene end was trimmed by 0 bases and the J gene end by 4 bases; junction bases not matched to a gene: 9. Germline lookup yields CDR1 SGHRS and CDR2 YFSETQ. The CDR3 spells CASSLGVAGVFADTQYF. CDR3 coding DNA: TGCGCCAGCAGCTTGGGAGTAGCGGGAGTCTTCGCAGATACGCAGTATTTT. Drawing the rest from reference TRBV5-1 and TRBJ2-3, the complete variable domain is KAGVTQTPRYLIKTRGQQVTLSCSPISGHRSVSWYQQTPGQGLQFLFEYFSETQRNKGNFPGRFSGRQFSNSRSEMNVSTLELGDSALYLCASSLGVAGVFADTQYFGPGTRLTVL.

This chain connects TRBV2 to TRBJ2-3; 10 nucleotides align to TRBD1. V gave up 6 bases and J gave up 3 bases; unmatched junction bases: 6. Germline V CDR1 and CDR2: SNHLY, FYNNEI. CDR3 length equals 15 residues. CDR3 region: CASSYRDRGTDTQYF. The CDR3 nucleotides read TGTGCCAGCAGCTACCGGGACAGGGGAACAGATACGCAGTATTTT. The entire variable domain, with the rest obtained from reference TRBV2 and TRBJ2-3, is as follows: EPEVTQTPSHQVTQMGQEVILRCVPISNHLYFYWYRQILGQKVEFLVSFYNNEISEKSEIFDDQFSVERPDGSNFTLKIRSTKLEDSAMYFCASSYRDRGTDTQYFGPGTRLTVL.

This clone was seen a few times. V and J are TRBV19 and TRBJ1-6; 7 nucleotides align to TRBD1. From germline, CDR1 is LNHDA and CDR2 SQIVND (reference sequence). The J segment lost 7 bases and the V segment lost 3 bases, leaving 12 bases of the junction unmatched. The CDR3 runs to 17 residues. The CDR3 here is CASSISGTDDWNSPLHF. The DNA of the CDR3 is TGTGCCAGTAGTATCTCCGGGACAGATGATTGGAATTCACCCCTCCACTTT.

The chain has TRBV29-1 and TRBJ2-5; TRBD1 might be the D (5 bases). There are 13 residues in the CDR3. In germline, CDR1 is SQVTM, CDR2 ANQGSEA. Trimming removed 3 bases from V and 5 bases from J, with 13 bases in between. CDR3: CSVDSRVGETQYF. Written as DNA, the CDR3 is TGCAGCGTTGATTCCAGGGTCGGGGAGACCCAGTACTTC.

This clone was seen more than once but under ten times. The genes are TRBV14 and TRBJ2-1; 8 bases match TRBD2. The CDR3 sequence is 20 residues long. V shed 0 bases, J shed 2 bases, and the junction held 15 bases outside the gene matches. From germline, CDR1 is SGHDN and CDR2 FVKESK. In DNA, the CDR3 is TGTGCCAGCAGCCAAGATCGCGGAGGAATGGCGGGAGGAACCTACAATGAGCAGTTCTTC. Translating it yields CASSQDRGGMAGGTYNEQFF.

CDR3 residues: CASTTGVGNTIYF. CDR3 DNA: TGTGCCAGTACTACAGGGGTCGGAAACACCATATATTTT. The chain combines TRBV2 with TRBJ1-3; 7 bases are a match to TRBD1. The germline V gene has CDR1 SNHLY and CDR2 FYNNEI. The length of the CDR3 is 13 residues. Losses at the gene ends were 9 bases for V and 4 bases for J; bases not matched to a gene: 6. The full variable domain, its missing parts supplied by reference TRBV2 and TRBJ1-3, is EPEVTQTPSHQVTQMGQEVILRCVPISNHLYFYWYRQILGQKVEFLVSFYNNEISEKSEIFDDQFSVERPDGSNFTLKIRSTKLEDSAMYFCASTTGVGNTIYFGEGSWLTVV.

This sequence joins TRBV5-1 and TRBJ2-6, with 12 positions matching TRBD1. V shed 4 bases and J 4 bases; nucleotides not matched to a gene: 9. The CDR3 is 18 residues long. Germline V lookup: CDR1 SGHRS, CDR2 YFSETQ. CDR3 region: CASSPQGQGAVGANVLTF. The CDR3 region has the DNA TGCGCCAGCAGCCCTCAGGGACAGGGGGCGGTGGGGGCCAACGTCCTGACTTTC.

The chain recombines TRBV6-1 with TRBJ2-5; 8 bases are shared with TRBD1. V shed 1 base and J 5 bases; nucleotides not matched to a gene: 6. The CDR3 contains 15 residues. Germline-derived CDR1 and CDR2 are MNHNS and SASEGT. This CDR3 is CASSEVGQGSETQYF. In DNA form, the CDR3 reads TGTGCCAGCAGTGAAGTCGGACAGGGAAGCGAGACCCAGTACTTC.

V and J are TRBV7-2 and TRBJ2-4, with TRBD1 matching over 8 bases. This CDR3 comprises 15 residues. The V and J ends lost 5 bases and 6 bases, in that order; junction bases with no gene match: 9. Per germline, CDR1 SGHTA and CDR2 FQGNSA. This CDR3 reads CASSPKTGGGNIQYF. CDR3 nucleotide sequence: TGTGCCAGCAGCCCTAAAACAGGGGGAGGAAACATTCAGTACTTC. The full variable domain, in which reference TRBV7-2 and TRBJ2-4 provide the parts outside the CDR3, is GAGVSQSPSNKVTEKGKDVELRCDPISGHTALYWYRQSLGQGLEFLIYFQGNSAPDKSGLPSDRFSAERTGGSVSTLTIQRTQQEDSAVYLCASSPKTGGGNIQYFGAGTRLSVL.

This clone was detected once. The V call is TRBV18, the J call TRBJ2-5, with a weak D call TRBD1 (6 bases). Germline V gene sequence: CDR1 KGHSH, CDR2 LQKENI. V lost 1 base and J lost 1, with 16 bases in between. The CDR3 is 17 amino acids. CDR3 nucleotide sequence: TGTGCCAGCTCACCACGTCTTCCAGGGGACGTCCAAGAGACCCAGTACTTC. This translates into CASSPRLPGDVQETQYF. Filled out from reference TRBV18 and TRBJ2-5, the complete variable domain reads NAGVMQNPRHLVRRRGQEARLRCSPMKGHSHVYWYRQLPEEGLKFMVYLQKENIIDESGMPKERFSAEFPKEGPSILRIQQVVRGDSAAYFCASSPRLPGDVQETQYFGPGTRLLVL.

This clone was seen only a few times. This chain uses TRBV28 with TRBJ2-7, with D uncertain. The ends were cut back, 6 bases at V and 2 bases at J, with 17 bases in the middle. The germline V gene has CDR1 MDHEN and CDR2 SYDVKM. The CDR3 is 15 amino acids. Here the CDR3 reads CASSPSGSVPYEQYF. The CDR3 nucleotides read TGTGCCAGCAGCCCATCTGGCTCAGTTCCCTACGAGCAGTACTTC. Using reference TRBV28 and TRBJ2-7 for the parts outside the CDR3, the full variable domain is DVKVTQSSRYLVKRTGEKVFLECVQDMDHENMFWYRQDPGLGLRLIYFSYDVKMKEKGDIPEGYSVSREKKERFSLILESASTNQTSMYLCASSPSGSVPYEQYFGPGTRLTVT.

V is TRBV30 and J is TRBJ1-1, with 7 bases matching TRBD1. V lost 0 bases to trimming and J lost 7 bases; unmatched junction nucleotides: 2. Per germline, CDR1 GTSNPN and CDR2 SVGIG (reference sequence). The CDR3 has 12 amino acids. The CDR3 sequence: CAWSVQGGEAFF. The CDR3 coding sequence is TGTGCCTGGAGTGTCCAGGGGGGTGAAGCTTTCTTT.

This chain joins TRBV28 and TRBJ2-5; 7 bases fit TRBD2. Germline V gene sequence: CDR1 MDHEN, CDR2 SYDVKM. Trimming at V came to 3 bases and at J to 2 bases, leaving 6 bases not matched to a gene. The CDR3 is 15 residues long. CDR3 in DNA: TGTGCCAGCAGTTTCTCCGGGACTATACAAGAGACCCAGTACTTC. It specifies CASSFSGTIQETQYF.

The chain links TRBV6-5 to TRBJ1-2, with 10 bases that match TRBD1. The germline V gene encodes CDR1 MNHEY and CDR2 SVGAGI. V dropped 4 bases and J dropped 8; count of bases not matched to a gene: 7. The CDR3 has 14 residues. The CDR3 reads CASSSQGQGMGYTF. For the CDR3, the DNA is TGTGCCAGCAGTTCCCAGGGACAGGGGATGGGCTACACCTTC.

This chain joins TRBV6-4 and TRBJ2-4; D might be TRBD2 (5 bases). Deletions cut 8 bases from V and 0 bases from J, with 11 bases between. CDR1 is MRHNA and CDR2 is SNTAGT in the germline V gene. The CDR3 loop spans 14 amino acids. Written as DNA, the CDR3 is TGTGCCAGCTGTGGTCTAGCAGCCAAAAACATTCAGTACTTC. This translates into CASCGLAAKNIQYF.